These 8 T cell receptor beta chains came from one sample sequenced in a study of long-term antiretroviral therapy in people with HIV. Sequencing used immunoSEQ v3.0 at survey level. Generated by immunoSEQ multiplex PCR, the TCRdb table keeps only in-frame clones and is missing some. This table has roughly 18,000 clones, roughly 75% appearing once. The input for sequencing was unsorted PBMCs, taken 2.9 years after starting antiretroviral therapy. The receptor source for this set is a woman in her twenties or thirties with HIV.

The chain has TRBV6-5 and TRBJ2-3; weak D call: TRBD2 (6 bases). This CDR3 spans 16 amino acids. V was pared by 6 bases and J by 0 bases, with 16 bases between. Per the germline V gene, CDR1 is MNHEY and CDR2 is SVGAGI. CDR3 DNA sequence: TGTGCCAGCAGCTACCGACTAGATATTAGCACAGATACGCAGTATTTT. Encoded protein: CASSYRLDISTDTQYF.

On this clone: The germline gene is not matched at one end of the junction; a read error may be the cause. V and J are TRBV2 and TRBJ1-1, with D perhaps matching TRBD1 (6 bases). CDR1 and CDR2 (germline): SNHLY, FYNNEI. The CDR3 extends over 11 amino acids. The CDR3 DNA sequence: TGTGCCAGCACACCAGGGGCCCGGCGAATCTTT. Protein product: CASTPGARRIF. The full variable domain, with the rest looked up from reference TRBV2 and TRBJ1-1, is EPEVTQTPSHQVTQMGQEVILRCVPISNHLYFYWYRQILGQKVEFLVSFYNNEISEKSEIFDDQFSVERPDGSNFTLKIRSTKLEDSAMYFCASTPGARRIFGQGTRLTVV.

The V gene is TRBV23-1, the J gene TRBJ2-3, with TRBD1 matching 9 bases. TRBV23-1 belongs to the ORF category, with a function that is uncertain. This CDR3 spans 16 amino acids. V lost 3 bases and J lost 2; bases outside the gene matches: 6. The CDR3 DNA follows: TGCGCCAGCAGTCAGGCCGGGACAGGGATCACAGATACGCAGTATTTT. Protein sequence: CASSQAGTGITDTQYF.

The rearrangement joins TRBV7-6 to TRBJ2-7; TRBD2 agrees at 9 bases. CDR1 and CDR2 from the germline V gene are SGHVS and FNYEAQ. With V trimmed by 2 bases and J by 5 bases, 25 bases remained unmatched. The CDR3 contains 21 residues. The CDR3 nucleotides read TGTGCCAGCAGCTTATATGAGGCTGGCTTGCTAGCGGGACCTGGCAGGAACGAGCAGTACTTC. Amino acid sequence: CASSLYEAGLLAGPGRNEQYF. Full variable domain (missing parts from reference TRBV7-6 and TRBJ2-7): GAGVSQSPRYKVTKRGQDVALRCDPISGHVSLYWYRQALGQGPEFLTYFNYEAQQDKSGLPNDRFSAERPEGSISTLTIQRTEQRDSAMYRCASSLYEAGLLAGPGRNEQYFGPGTRLTVT.

The rearrangement links TRBV6-1 to TRBJ2-7; D is unclear. Per germline, CDR1 MNHNS and CDR2 SASEGT. Trimming cost V 7 bases and J 2 bases, with 6 bases left between them. The CDR3 contains 11 residues. The CDR3 sequence: CASTVAYEQYV. The CDR3 DNA follows: TGTGCCAGCACGGTAGCCTACGAGCAGTACGTC.

This rearrangement joins TRBV27 to TRBJ2-7; tentatively, D is TRBD1 or TRBD2 (5 bases each). With 8 bases removed from V and 0 bases from J, the gap between germline ends came to 17 bases. The CDR3 loop spans 15 amino acids. CDR1 is MNHEY, CDR2 SMNVEV, per germline (reference sequence). Written as DNA, the CDR3 is TGTGCCAGCTACCCTGGGGGTGCCCCCTCCTACGAGCAGTACTTC. It specifies CASYPGGAPSYEQYF.

This clone has a handful of counts. V and J are TRBV2 and TRBJ1-2, with 8 nucleotides matching TRBD1. V shed 5 bases, J shed 6 bases, and the junction held 8 bases outside the gene matches. The CDR3 extends over 14 amino acids. CDR1 SNHLY and CDR2 FYNNEI come from the germline V gene. The CDR3 nucleotides are TGTGCCAGCAGTCCTGGACAGGGACTAAATGGCTACACCTTC. Encoded protein: CASSPGQGLNGYTF.

The rearrangement joins TRBV27 to TRBJ2-5; 8 bases fit TRBD2. Germline V CDR1 and CDR2: MNHEY, SMNVEV (reference sequence). The CDR3 contains 15 residues. The V gene end was trimmed by 2 bases and the J gene end by 4 bases; junction bases not matched to a gene: 6. CDR3 in amino acids: CASSLTGGTAETQYF. The CDR3 DNA reads as TGTGCCAGCAGTTTAACGGGGGGGACGGCAGAGACCCAGTACTTC.